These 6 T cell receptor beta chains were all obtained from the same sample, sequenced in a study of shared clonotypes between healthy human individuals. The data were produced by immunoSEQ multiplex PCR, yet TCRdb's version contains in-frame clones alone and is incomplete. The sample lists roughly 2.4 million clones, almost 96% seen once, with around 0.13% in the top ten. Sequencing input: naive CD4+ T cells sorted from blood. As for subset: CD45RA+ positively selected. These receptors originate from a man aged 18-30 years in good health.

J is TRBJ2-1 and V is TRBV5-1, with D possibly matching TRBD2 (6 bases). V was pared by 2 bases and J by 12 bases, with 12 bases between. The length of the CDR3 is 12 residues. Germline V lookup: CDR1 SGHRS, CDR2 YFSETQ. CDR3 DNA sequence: TGCGCCAGCAGCTTATCCACGGAGGGGCAGTTCTTC. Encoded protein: CASSLSTEGQFF.

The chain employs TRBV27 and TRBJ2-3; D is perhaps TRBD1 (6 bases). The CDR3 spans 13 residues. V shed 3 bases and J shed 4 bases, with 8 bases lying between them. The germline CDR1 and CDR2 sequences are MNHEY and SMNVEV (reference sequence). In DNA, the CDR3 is TGTGCCAGCAGTTTCAAGGGGGCAGATACGCAGTATTTT. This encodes CASSFKGADTQYF.

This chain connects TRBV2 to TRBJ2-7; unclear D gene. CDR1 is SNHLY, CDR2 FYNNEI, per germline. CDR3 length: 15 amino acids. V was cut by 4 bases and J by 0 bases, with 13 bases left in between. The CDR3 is CASSGNDKISYEQYF. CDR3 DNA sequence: TGTGCCAGCAGTGGGAACGATAAGATCTCCTACGAGCAGTACTTC. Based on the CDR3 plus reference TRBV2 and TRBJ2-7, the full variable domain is EPEVTQTPSHQVTQMGQEVILRCVPISNHLYFYWYRQILGQKVEFLVSFYNNEISEKSEIFDDQFSVERPDGSNFTLKIRSTKLEDSAMYFCASSGNDKISYEQYFGPGTRLTVT.

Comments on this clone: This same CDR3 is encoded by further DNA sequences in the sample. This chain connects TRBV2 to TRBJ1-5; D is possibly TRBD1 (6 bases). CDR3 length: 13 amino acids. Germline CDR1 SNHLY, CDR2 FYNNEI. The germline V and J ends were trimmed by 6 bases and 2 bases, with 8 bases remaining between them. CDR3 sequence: CASSRQGNQPQHF. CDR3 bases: TGTGCCAGCAGCCGACAGGGCAATCAGCCCCAGCATTTT.

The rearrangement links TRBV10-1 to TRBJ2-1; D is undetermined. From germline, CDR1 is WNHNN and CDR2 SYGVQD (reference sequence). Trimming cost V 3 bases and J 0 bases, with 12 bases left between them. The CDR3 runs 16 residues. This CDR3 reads CASSDFGSSSYNEQFF. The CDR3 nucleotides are TGCGCCAGCAGTGATTTTGGTTCTAGCTCCTACAATGAGCAGTTCTTC.

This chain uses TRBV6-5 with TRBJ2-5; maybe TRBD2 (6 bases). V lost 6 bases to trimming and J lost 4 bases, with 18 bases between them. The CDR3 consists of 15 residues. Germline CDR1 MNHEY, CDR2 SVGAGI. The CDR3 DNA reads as TGTGCCAGCAGACGAGGGACTTCGAGGCGAGAGACCCAGTACTTC. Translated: CASRRGTSRRETQYF.